This TCR beta chain was sequenced for a study of T cell responses to AZD1222 COVID-19 vaccine. Study findings and constraints: Close to half of all spike-specific TCRs reportedly target regions of the variants that are unmutated. Donors in the cohort were predominantly white British and more often female, and clonal diversity was possibly underestimated. When two AZD1222 doses had been given, Spike-specific TCR breadth and depth rose.

Note on this clone: Its cognate antigen is unknown.

The CDR3 is 14 residues long. The germline V and J ends were trimmed by 3 bases and 7 bases, with 16 bases remaining between them. CDR1 is SGDLS and CDR2 is YYNGEE in the germline V gene. The protocol was immunoSEQ multiplex PCR, while the TCRdb copy is restricted to in-frame clones and leaves out a portion. This sample has over 150,000 clones, with over 85% found just once. The sequenced sample was peripheral blood, obtained 28 days after the second dose of the MenACWY control vaccine. The chain combines TRBV9 with TRBJ1-2; possibly TRBD1 for D (6 bases). This receptor was identified in an adult who received the MenACWY meningococcal vaccine as a control. CDR3 sequence reads: CASSARTRGAGYTF. The CDR3 DNA reads TGTGCCAGCAGCGCCCGTACGAGGGGGGCTGGCTACACCTTC.